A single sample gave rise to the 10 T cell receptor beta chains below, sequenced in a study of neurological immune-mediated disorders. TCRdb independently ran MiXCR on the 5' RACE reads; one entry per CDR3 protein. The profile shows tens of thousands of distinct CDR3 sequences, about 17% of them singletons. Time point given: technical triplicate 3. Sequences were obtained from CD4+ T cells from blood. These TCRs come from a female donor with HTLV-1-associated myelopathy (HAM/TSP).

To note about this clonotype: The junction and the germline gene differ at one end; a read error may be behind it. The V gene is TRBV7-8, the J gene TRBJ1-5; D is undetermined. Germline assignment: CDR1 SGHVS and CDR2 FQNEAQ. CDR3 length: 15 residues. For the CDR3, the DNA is TGTACCAGCAGCTGGCGCGGGGAACTGAATCAGACCCAGCATTTT. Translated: CTSSWRGELNQTQHF.

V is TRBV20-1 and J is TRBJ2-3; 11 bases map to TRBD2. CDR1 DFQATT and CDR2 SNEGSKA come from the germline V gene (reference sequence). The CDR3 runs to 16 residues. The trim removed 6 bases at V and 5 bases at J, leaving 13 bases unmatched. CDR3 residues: CSALGGTSGWGDTQYF. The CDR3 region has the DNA TGCAGTGCCCTAGGGGGGACTAGCGGATGGGGAGATACGCAGTATTTT.

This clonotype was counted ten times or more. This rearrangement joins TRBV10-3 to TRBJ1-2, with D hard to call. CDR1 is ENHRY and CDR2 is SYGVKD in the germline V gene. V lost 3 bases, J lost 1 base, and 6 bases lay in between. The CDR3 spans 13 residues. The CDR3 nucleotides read TGTGCCATCAGTGACTCACATAACTATGGCTACACCTTC. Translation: CAISDSHNYGYTF.

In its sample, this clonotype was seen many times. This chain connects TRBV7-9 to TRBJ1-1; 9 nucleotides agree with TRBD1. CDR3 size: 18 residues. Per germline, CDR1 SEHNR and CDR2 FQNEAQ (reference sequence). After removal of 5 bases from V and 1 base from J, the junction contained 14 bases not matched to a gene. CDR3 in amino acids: CASSQAGQGPRGNTEAFF. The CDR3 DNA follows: TGTGCCAGCAGCCAAGCGGGACAGGGCCCCAGGGGGAACACTGAAGCTTTCTTT.

The CDR3 DNA reads as TGTGCCAGCTCACAGTCCGGGGAGCTGTTTTTT. It translates to CASSQSGELFF. This chain links TRBV18 with TRBJ2-2; D call uncertain. Trimming removed 4 bases from V and 6 bases from J, with 3 bases in between. The CDR3 length is 11 residues. Germline V CDR1 and CDR2: KGHSH, LQKENI.

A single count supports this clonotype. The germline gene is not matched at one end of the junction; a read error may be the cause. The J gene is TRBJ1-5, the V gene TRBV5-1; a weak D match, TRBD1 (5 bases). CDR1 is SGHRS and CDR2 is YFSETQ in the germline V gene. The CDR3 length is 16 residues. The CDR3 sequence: CASSCPGGRCDKPQHF. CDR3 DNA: TGTGCCAGCAGCTGCCCCGGGGGGAGGTGTGATAAGCCCCAGCATTTT.

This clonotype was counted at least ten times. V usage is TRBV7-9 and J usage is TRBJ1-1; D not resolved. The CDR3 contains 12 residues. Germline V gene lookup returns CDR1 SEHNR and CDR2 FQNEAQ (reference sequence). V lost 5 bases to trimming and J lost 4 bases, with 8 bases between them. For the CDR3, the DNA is TGTGCCAGCAGCCAACGGGTCACTGAAGCTTTCTTT. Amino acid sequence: CASSQRVTEAFF.

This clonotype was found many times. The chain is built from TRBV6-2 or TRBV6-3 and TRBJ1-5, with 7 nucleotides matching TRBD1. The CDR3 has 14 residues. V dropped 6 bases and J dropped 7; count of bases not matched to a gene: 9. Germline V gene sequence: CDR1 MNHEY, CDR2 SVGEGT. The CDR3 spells CASRITGEQQPQHF. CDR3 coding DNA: TGTGCCAGCAGGATCACAGGGGAGCAACAGCCCCAGCATTTT.

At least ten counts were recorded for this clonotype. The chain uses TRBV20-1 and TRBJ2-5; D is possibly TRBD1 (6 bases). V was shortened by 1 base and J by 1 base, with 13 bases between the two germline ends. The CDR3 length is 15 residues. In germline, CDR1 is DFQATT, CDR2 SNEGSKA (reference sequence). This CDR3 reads CSARVPGHPQETQYF. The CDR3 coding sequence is TGCAGTGCTAGAGTTCCGGGACACCCCCAAGAGACCCAGTACTTC.

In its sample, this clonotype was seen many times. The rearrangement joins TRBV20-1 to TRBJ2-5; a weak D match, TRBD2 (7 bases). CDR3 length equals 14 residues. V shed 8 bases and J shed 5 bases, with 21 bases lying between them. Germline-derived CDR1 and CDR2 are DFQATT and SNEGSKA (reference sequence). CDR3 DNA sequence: TGCAGTCCAGCATGGGGGGGGGCCGAGGAGACCCAGTACTTC. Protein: CSPAWGGAEETQYF.